Listed below are T cell receptor beta chains from one sample, sequenced in a study of T cell repertoires in ileal Crohn's disease. Assay: immunoSEQ multiplex PCR; the TCRdb copy retains only in-frame clones and omits some. The table has 7,400 or so clones, about 74% seen once; the top ten hold 7% to 8%. Sequencing input: ileal tissue. The receptors stem from an adult with Crohn's disease. The CDR3 runs from the conserved cysteine through the conserved F or W. D genes are given only for firm matches. Only some rows state a clone size, as once, few, many or a class for expanded clones.

>15|TRBJ1-6|TRBV28|TRBD1|.
CASSIGGQENSPLHF
TGTGCCAGCAGTATCGGGGGACAGGAGAATTCACCCCTCCACTTT
>12|TRBJ1-5|TRBV6-5|.|.
CASSSGNQPQHF
TGTGCCAGCAGTTCGGGAAATCAGCCCCAGCATTTT
>16|TRBJ2-2|TRBV9|.|.
CASSVVPGSLTGELFF
TGTGCCAGCAGCGTAGTACCGGGATCACTCACCGGGGAGCTGTTTTTT
>14|TRBJ1-3|TRBV10-3|TRBD1|.
CAISDLRGRNTIYF
TGTGCCATCAGTGACCTCAGGGGGCGAAACACCATATATTTT
>16|TRBJ2-1|TRBV7-2|.|.
CASSLTPLKGRDEQFF
TGTGCCAGCAGCTTAACCCCCCTAAAAGGTCGGGATGAGCAGTTCTTC
>15|TRBJ2-2|TRBV15|.|few
CATSRGAEEAGELFF
TGTGCCACCAGCAGAGGGGCCGAGGAGGCCGGGGAGCTGTTTTTT
>14|TRBJ2-3|TRBV6-5|.|.
CASSYELLADTQYF
TGTGCCAGCAGTTACGAATTACTGGCAGATACGCAGTATTTT
>13|TRBJ1-2|TRBV6-1|.|.
CASRLQDLYGYTF
TGTGCCAGCAGGCTACAGGACCTCTATGGCTACACCTTC
>15|TRBJ1-4|TRBV9|.|.
CASSPGRTYNEKLFF
TGTGCCAGCAGCCCGGGGAGGACTTATAATGAAAAACTGTTTTTT
>15|TRBJ1-1|TRBV30|.|.
CAWTRNSGFHTEAFF
TGTGCCTGGACCCGTAATAGCGGTTTTCACACTGAAGCTTTCTTT
>14|TRBJ1-6|TRBV11-3|.|.
CASSLEAVGSPLHF
TGTGCCAGCAGCTTAGAGGCCGTCGGGTCACCCCTCCACTTT
>14|TRBJ2-3|TRBV5-6|TRBD1|.
CASSSQTGADTQYF
TGTGCCAGCAGCTCACAGACAGGGGCAGATACGCAGTATTTT
>13|TRBJ2-7|TRBV5-1|.|medium-sized
CASSSQTSREQYF
TGCGCCAGCAGCTCCCAAACTAGCCGCGAGCAGTACTTC
>13|TRBJ2-3|TRBV13|TRBD1|few
CASTDRGAGTQYF
TGTGCCAGCACCGACAGGGGCGCGGGTACGCAGTATTTT
>14|TRBJ2-3|TRBV7-2|TRBD2|.
CASSLSGGLDTQYF
TGTGCCAGCAGCTTAAGCGGGGGGTTGGATACGCAGTATTTT
>20|TRBJ1-3|TRBV4-3|TRBD1|.
CASSQDLGQGPPFWGNTIYF
TGCGCCAGCAGCCAAGATCTGGGACAGGGCCCTCCGTTCTGGGGAAACACCATATATTTT
>14|TRBJ2-6|TRBV7-9|.|.
CASSRGGGNNVLTF
TGTGCCAGCAGCCGTGGGGGGGGCAACAACGTCCTGACTTTC
>14|TRBJ2-2|TRBV28|.|.
CASKVAGDTGELFF
TGTGCCAGCAAGGTGGCAGGGGACACCGGGGAGCTGTTTTTT
>17|TRBJ2-5|TRBV10-3|TRBD1|.
CAIKTGTGGSQVETQYF
TGTGCCATCAAAACCGGGACAGGGGGCTCTCAGGTCGAGACCCAGTACTTC
>16|TRBJ2-3|TRBV7-9|TRBD1|.
CASSLEGQGRSDTQYF
TGTGCCAGCAGCTTAGAGGGACAGGGGAGGTCAGATACGCAGTATTTT
>15|TRBJ2-2|TRBV30|TRBD1|.
CAWSADRVGTGELFF
TGTGCCTGGAGTGCCGACAGGGTAGGGACCGGGGAGCTGTTTTTT
>13|TRBJ2-7|TRBV27|.|.
CASSFGPPYEQYF
TGTGCCAGCAGTTTCGGTCCGCCCTACGAGCAGTACTTC
>13|TRBJ1-2|TRBV2|.|.
CASSERQVYGYTF
TGTGCCAGCAGTGAAAGACAGGTCTATGGCTACACCTTC
>13|TRBJ2-1|TRBV6-5|TRBD1|.
CASSYGTVNEQFF
TGTGCCAGCAGTTACGGGACAGTCAATGAGCAGTTCTTC
>14|TRBJ1-6|TRBV2|TRBD1|.
CASTGTGNESPLHF
TGTGCCAGCACCGGGACAGGGAACGAGTCACCCCTCCACTTT
>13|TRBJ2-7|TRBV13|.|.
CASSFSGIYEQYF
TGTGCCAGCAGCTTTTCGGGGATCTACGAGCAGTACTTC
>15|TRBJ1-2|TRBV5-1|TRBD1|.
CASSLRGQGMDGYTF
TGCGCCAGCAGCTTGAGGGGACAGGGTATGGATGGCTACACCTTC
>13|TRBJ2-6|TRBV5-5|.|.
CASSLDLANVLTF
TGTGCCAGCAGCTTGGATCTGGCCAACGTCCTGACTTTC
>14|TRBJ2-5|TRBV6-5|.|.
CASSYNGQQETQYF
TGTGCCAGCAGTTACAACGGACAGCAAGAGACCCAGTACTTC
>19|TRBJ2-6|TRBV7-8|.|few
CASSLVRILANSGANVLTF
TGTGCCAGCAGCTTAGTAAGGATTCTAGCGAACTCTGGGGCCAACGTCCTGACTTTC
>16|TRBJ1-1|TRBV25-1|.|few
CASSESLRGIAAEAFF
TGTGCCAGCAGTGAATCCCTAAGGGGGATTGCGGCTGAAGCTTTCTTT
>16|TRBJ2-7|TRBV4-2|TRBD2|.
CASSLSVSGGAYEQYF
TGTGCCAGCAGCCTCTCCGTCAGCGGGGGGGCCTACGAGCAGTACTTC
>17|TRBJ1-6|TRBV7-2|TRBD1|.
CASSLGPGQLSGSPLHF
TGTGCCAGCAGCTTAGGGCCGGGACAGCTGAGCGGTTCACCCCTCCACTTT
>16|TRBJ2-1|TRBV5-1|TRBD2|.
CASSSPGTSGGNEQFF
TGCGCCAGCAGCTCCCCCGGGACTAGCGGGGGTAATGAGCAGTTCTTC
>15|TRBJ2-3|TRBV5-1|.|.
CASSFRGSSTDTQYF
TGCGCCAGCAGCTTCAGGGGATCGAGCACAGATACGCAGTATTTT
>15|TRBJ2-1|TRBV5-8|TRBD1|.
CASSPGQGSYNEQFF
TGTGCCAGCAGCCCGGGACAGGGATCCTACAATGAGCAGTTCTTC
>17|TRBJ2-3|TRBV9|TRBD2|.
CASSVGTSGGLVDTQYF
TGTGCCAGCAGCGTCGGGACTAGCGGGGGGTTGGTAGATACGCAGTATTTT
>18|TRBJ2-5|TRBV5-4|TRBD1|few
CASSSSIARQGALETQYF
TGTGCCAGCAGCTCCTCTATTGCTAGACAGGGGGCCCTGGAGACCCAGTACTTC
>11|TRBJ2-5|TRBV20-1|.|once
CSAPNRETQYF
TGCAGTGCTCCAAACAGGGAGACCCAGTACTTC
>16|TRBJ2-2|TRBV4-3|.|.
CASSQDLAGEPGELFF
TGCGCCAGCAGCCAAGATTTGGCAGGGGAACCCGGGGAGCTGTTTTTT
>14|TRBJ2-2|TRBV28|TRBD1|.
CASTGGWDTGELFF
TGTGCCAGCACAGGGGGCTGGGACACCGGGGAGCTGTTTTTT
>15|TRBJ2-7|TRBV5-5|.|.
CASSLVGGRSGEQYF
TGTGCCAGCAGCTTGGTTGGAGGGAGGTCTGGCGAGCAGTACTTC
>16|TRBJ2-7|TRBV10-1|.|.
CASIPARVTATYEQYF
TGCGCCAGCATTCCGGCCCGAGTAACAGCCACCTACGAGCAGTACTTC
>12|TRBJ2-7|TRBV6-1|.|.
CASSPNRATQYF
TGTGCCAGCAGTCCCAACAGGGCAACTCAGTACTTC
>17|TRBJ2-7|TRBV4-3|.|few
CASSQDFGFSGVGEQYF
TGCGCCAGCAGCCAAGATTTCGGGTTCTCAGGGGTCGGAGAGCAGTACTTC
>16|TRBJ1-2|TRBV4-1|.|.
CASSPGSPDLNYGYTF
TGCGCCAGCAGCCCCGGGTCTCCCGACCTTAACTATGGCTACACCTTC
>18|TRBJ1-1|TRBV2|TRBD1|.
CASSELPPGQIMNTEAFF
TGTGCCAGCAGTGAACTTCCACCGGGACAGATCATGAACACTGAAGCTTTCTTT
>15|TRBJ2-5|TRBV28|TRBD1|.
CASSLGRGIGETQYF
TGTGCCAGCAGTTTAGGCAGGGGGATCGGGGAGACCCAGTACTTC
>14|TRBJ2-5|TRBV5-4|TRBD2|.
CASSLLSGGETQYF
TGTGCCAGCAGCTTGTTGTCGGGGGGAGAGACCCAGTACTTC
>15|TRBJ1-4|TRBV18|.|once
CASSPGQGYNEKLFF
TGTGCCAGCTCACCCGGGCAGGGCTATAATGAAAAACTGTTTTTT
>11|TRBJ2-7|TRBV2|TRBD1|.
CASSQGEEQYF
TGTGCCAGCAGCCAGGGGGAGGAGCAGTACTTC
>14|TRBJ1-2|TRBV25-1|TRBD1|.
CASSPGGGVYGYTF
TGTGCCAGCAGTCCAGGGGGCGGTGTCTATGGCTACACCTTC
>15|TRBJ1-1|TRBV19|TRBD1|.
CASSIDPRGQEAAFF
TGTGCCAGTAGTATAGACCCCAGGGGGCAGGAAGCAGCTTTCTTT
>16|TRBJ2-1|TRBV28|TRBD1|.
CASSLPGQGSYNEQFF
TGTGCCAGCAGTTTACCAGGACAGGGCTCCTACAATGAGCAGTTCTTC